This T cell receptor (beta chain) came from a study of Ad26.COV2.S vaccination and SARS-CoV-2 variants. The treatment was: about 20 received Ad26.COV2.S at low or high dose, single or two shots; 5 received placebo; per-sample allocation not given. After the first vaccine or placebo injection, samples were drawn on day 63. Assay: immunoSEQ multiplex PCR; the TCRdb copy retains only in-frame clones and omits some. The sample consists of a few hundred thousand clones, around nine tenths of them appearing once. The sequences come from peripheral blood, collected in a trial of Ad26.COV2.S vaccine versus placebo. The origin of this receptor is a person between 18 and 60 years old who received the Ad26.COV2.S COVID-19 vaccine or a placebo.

DNA of the CDR3: TGTGCCAGCAGTTTATACATCAATCAGCCCCAGCATTTT. This sequence encodes CASSLYINQPQHF. The chain is built from TRBV27 and TRBJ1-5, with no clear D. Between the trimmed V and J ends, which lost 1 base and 3 bases, there was a span of 4 bases. There are 13 residues in the CDR3. Germline assignment: CDR1 MNHEY and CDR2 SMNVEV (reference sequence).